Listed below are T cell receptor beta chains from one sample, sequenced in a study of blood T cells in healthy people across ages. In TCRdb, the 5' RACE reads were re-called with MiXCR into one record per CDR3 protein. Of about 830,000 distinct CDR3 sequences in the sample, 58% were seen once. The sequencing input was blood. These receptors were collected from a man aged 30 to 39 in good health. The CDR3 runs from the conserved cysteine through the conserved F or W. The order of the fields is V gene, clone size, J gene, D gene, CDR3 protein, CDR3 DNA. A D gene is named only where the DNA matches it firmly. A clone size is listed for some rows: how often the clone was seen (once, few, many), or a class if it is expanded.

V: TRBV4-3
size: -
J: TRBJ2-1
D: TRBD2
CDR3: CASSQDSGRAGFF
DNA: TGCGCCAGCAGCCAAGACAGCGGGAGGGCCGGGTTCTTC

V: TRBV27
size: -
J: TRBJ1-2
D: -
CDR3: CASSGRALTNDGYTF
DNA: TGTGCCAGCAGTGGCAGGGCTCTAACCAACGATGGCTACACCTTC

V: TRBV29-1
size: -
J: TRBJ2-1
D: TRBD2
CDR3: CSAGTSGDNERFF
DNA: TGCAGCGCCGGGACTAGCGGAGACAATGAGCGGTTCTTC

V: TRBV21-1
size: few
J: TRBJ2-5
D: -
CDR3: CASSKKPTGTMETQYF
DNA: TGTGCCAGCAGCAAAAAGCCGACCGGGACGATGGAGACCCAGTACTTC

V: TRBV10-3
size: once
J: TRBJ2-5
D: -
CDR3: CAISSGVGETQYF
DNA: TGTGCCATCAGTTCGGGAGTAGGGGAGACCCAGTACTTC

V: TRBV4-3
size: -
J: TRBJ1-1
D: -
CDR3: CASSQERGGEAFF
DNA: TGCGCCAGCAGCCAAGAAAGAGGAGGGGAAGCTTTCTTT

V: TRBV2
size: -
J: TRBJ2-7
D: -
CDR3: CASTSGVWGGYEQYF
DNA: TGTGCCAGCACTTCAGGGGTTTGGGGGGGTTACGAGCAGTACTTC

V: TRBV9
size: -
J: TRBJ2-1
D: TRBD2
CDR3: CASSVGGRSFGDEQFF
DNA: TGTGCCAGCAGCGTAGGCGGGAGGAGTTTTGGGGATGAGCAGTTCTTC

V: TRBV29-1
size: few
J: TRBJ2-3
D: -
CDR3: CSVVEFTDTQYF
DNA: TGCAGCGTTGTTGAGTTCACAGATACGCAGTATTTT

V: TRBV14
size: -
J: TRBJ2-1
D: -
CDR3: CASSQEFDYNEQFF
DNA: TGTGCCAGCAGCCAAGAATTCGACTACAATGAGCAGTTCTTC

V: TRBV25-1
size: -
J: TRBJ2-5
D: TRBD1
CDR3: CATGGQGRSGTQYF
DNA: TGTGCCACCGGGGGACAGGGTCGTTCTGGGACCCAGTACTTC

V: TRBV18
size: -
J: TRBJ2-5
D: TRBD1
CDR3: CASSQGALQETQYF
DNA: TGTGCCAGCTCACAGGGGGCACTCCAAGAGACCCAGTACTTC

V: TRBV29-1
size: -
J: TRBJ2-1
D: -
CDR3: CSVGEQFF
DNA: TGCAGCGTTGGTGAGCAGTTCTTC

V: TRBV3-1
size: few
J: TRBJ2-7
D: -
CDR3: CASSQVRLDSTNREQYF
DNA: TGTGCCAGCAGCCAGGTAAGACTGGACTCAACTAATAGAGAGCAGTACTTC

V: TRBV20-1
size: -
J: TRBJ2-3
D: TRBD2
CDR3: CSPLTSGSYTQYF
DNA: TGCAGTCCCTTGACTAGCGGGAGTTATACGCAGTATTTT

V: TRBV20-1
size: few
J: TRBJ1-2
D: -
CDR3: CSARTGLGYTF
DNA: TGCAGTGCTAGAACGGGGCTCGGCTACACCTTC

V: TRBV5-1
size: -
J: TRBJ1-2
D: -
CDR3: CASSSDPGLYGYTF
DNA: TGCGCCAGCAGCTCGGACCCGGGACTCTATGGCTACACCTTC

V: TRBV7-2
size: once
J: TRBJ2-3
D: TRBD1
CDR3: CASSLGKGAYTQYF
DNA: TGTGCCAGCAGCTTAGGAAAGGGGGCATATACGCAGTATTTT

V: TRBV3-1
size: -
J: TRBJ2-1
D: -
CDR3: CASSQDWDKNEQFF
DNA: TGTGCCAGCAGCCAAGATTGGGATAAAAATGAGCAGTTCTTC

V: TRBV7-9
size: few
J: TRBJ2-5
D: -
CDR3: CASSLHGETQYF
DNA: TGTGCCAGCAGCTTACACGGAGAGACCCAGTACTTC

V: TRBV6-5
size: -
J: TRBJ2-5
D: -
CDR3: CASRDVQETQYF
DNA: TGTGCCAGCCGGGACGTCCAAGAGACCCAGTACTTC

V: TRBV27
size: -
J: TRBJ2-5
D: TRBD2
CDR3: CASSLRVWGGGSPNEQYF
DNA: TGTGCCAGCAGTTTACGAGTCTGGGGCGGGGGGAGTCCAAATGAGCAGTACTTC

V: TRBV10-3
size: -
J: TRBJ2-7
D: -
CDR3: CAISEGAWAEQYF
DNA: TGTGCCATCAGTGAGGGAGCCTGGGCCGAGCAGTACTTC

V: TRBV20-1
size: few
J: TRBJ2-3
D: -
CDR3: CSARVREKVLDTQYF
DNA: TGCAGTGCCCGAGTCCGGGAGAAGGTGCTGGATACGCAGTATTTT

V: TRBV27
size: few
J: TRBJ1-1
D: TRBD1
CDR3: CASKSQGALNTEAFF
DNA: TGTGCCAGCAAGTCCCAGGGGGCGTTGAACACTGAAGCTTTCTTT

V: TRBV28
size: -
J: TRBJ2-7
D: TRBD2
CDR3: CASSSRLAVASYEQYF
DNA: TGTGCCAGCAGTTCCCGACTAGCGGTAGCCTCCTACGAGCAGTACTTC

V: TRBV20-1
size: -
J: TRBJ1-2
D: -
CDR3: CSARVPGISYGYTF
DNA: TGCAGTGCTAGAGTGCCGGGCATTAGTTATGGCTACACCTTC

V: TRBV5-1
size: -
J: TRBJ2-3
D: TRBD2
CDR3: CASSPGLPVSTDTQYF
DNA: TGCGCCAGCAGCCCGGGACTACCCGTTAGCACAGATACGCAGTATTTT

V: TRBV7-9
size: -
J: TRBJ2-7
D: TRBD2
CDR3: CASSGGVSPYEQYF
DNA: TGTGCCAGCAGCGGGGGGGTTTCCCCCTACGAGCAGTACTTC

V: TRBV7-9
size: -
J: TRBJ1-1
D: -
CDR3: CASSLLIMNTEAFF
DNA: TGTGCCAGCAGCTTACTCATAATGAACACTGAAGCTTTCTTT

V: TRBV24-1
size: -
J: TRBJ2-2
D: -
CDR3: CATSDRNTGELFF
DNA: TGTGCCACCAGTGACAGGAACACCGGGGAGCTGTTTTTT

V: TRBV25-1
size: -
J: TRBJ2-1
D: -
CDR3: CASSGLLTDNEQFF
DNA: TGTGCCAGCAGTGGCTTATTAACAGACAATGAGCAGTTCTTC

V: TRBV7-9
size: -
J: TRBJ1-4
D: -
CDR3: CASSPGGSEKLFF
DNA: TGTGCCAGCAGCCCGGGGGGGAGTGAAAAACTGTTTTTT

V: TRBV9
size: -
J: TRBJ2-4
D: -
CDR3: CASSAEGERWQYF
DNA: TGTGCCAGCAGCGCCGAGGGTGAGCGCTGGCAGTACTTC

V: TRBV9
size: -
J: TRBJ2-7
D: TRBD2
CDR3: CASSVDSAGELGEQYF
DNA: TGTGCCAGCAGCGTAGATTCAGCGGGAGAACTGGGCGAGCAGTACTTC

V: TRBV6-2/TRBV6-3
size: -
J: TRBJ1-2
D: TRBD1
CDR3: CASSYLGQSPYGYTF
DNA: TGTGCCAGCAGTTACCTGGGACAGTCTCCCTATGGCTACACCTTC

V: TRBV7-8
size: -
J: TRBJ2-7
D: TRBD1
CDR3: CASSLVPGQPFGYEQYF
DNA: TGTGCCAGCAGCTTAGTCCCGGGACAGCCTTTCGGTTACGAGCAGTACTTC

V: TRBV4-2
size: few
J: TRBJ2-1
D: TRBD2
CDR3: CASSREQDSGSYEQFF
DNA: TGTGCCAGCAGCCGAGAACAGGATAGCGGGAGTTATGAGCAGTTCTTC

V: TRBV7-3
size: -
J: TRBJ1-2
D: -
CDR3: CASSPDHRDYGYTF
DNA: TGTGCCAGCAGCCCCGACCACAGGGATTATGGCTACACCTTC

V: TRBV6-5
size: -
J: TRBJ2-1
D: TRBD2
CDR3: CASSYLRTSGSEQFF
DNA: TGTGCCAGCAGTTACCTCCGGACTAGCGGAAGTGAGCAGTTCTTC

V: TRBV6-1
size: -
J: TRBJ1-6
D: -
CDR3: CASSEDSTGPNSPLHF
DNA: TGTGCCAGCAGTGAAGATTCGACAGGCCCGAATTCACCCCTCCACTTT

V: TRBV5-6
size: -
J: TRBJ2-4
D: -
CDR3: CASSSLGSIQYF
DNA: TGTGCCAGCAGCTCTCTGGGGTCTATTCAGTACTTC

V: TRBV7-2
size: -
J: TRBJ1-5
D: -
CDR3: CASSLVWGSNQPQHF
DNA: TGTGCCAGCAGCTTAGTGTGGGGTAGCAATCAGCCCCAGCATTTT